Each of the 17 T cell receptor beta chains below was sequenced from the same sample in a study of control samples from healthy donors and cancer patients. TCRdb's copy holds only in-frame clones and misses some; the assay was immunoSEQ multiplex PCR. The data hold around 140,000 clones, with 80% to 95% observed a single time. The sample comprised blood. The receptors come from a man in his forties or fifties in good health.

The CDR3 is CASSRGGRSGETQYF. CDR3 in DNA: TGTGCCAGCAGCCGGGGTGGCCGATCTGGGGAGACCCAGTACTTC. The chain links TRBV5-5 to TRBJ2-5; TRBD2 is a possible D gene (5 bases). CDR3 size: 15 residues. Germline V gene lookup returns CDR1 SGHKS and CDR2 YYEKEE (reference sequence). Trimming removed 4 bases at V and 5 bases at J, with 18 bases between.

The rearrangement uses TRBV11-2 and TRBJ2-3; TRBD1 aligns across 10 bases. J lost 2 bases, V lost 4 bases, and 3 bases had no gene match. The CDR3 extends over 15 amino acids. Germline CDR1 SGHAT, CDR2 FQNNGV. CDR3 in DNA: TGTGCCAGCAGCTCGACAGGGGGCCTCACAGATACGCAGTATTTT. Translating gives CASSSTGGLTDTQYF.

The chain combines TRBV6-5 with TRBJ1-2, with a tentative D call TRBD1 (6 bases). CDR3 length: 13 residues. The V gene lost 2 bases and the J gene lost 7 bases, with 11 bases spanning the gap. Germline assignment: CDR1 MNHEY and CDR2 SVGAGI. CDR3 bases: TGTGCCAGCAGTTACCGGACAGATGGTGGCTACACCTTC. Translated: CASSYRTDGGYTF.

The rearrangement uses TRBV5-1 and TRBJ2-7; no firm D call. V was pared by 7 bases and J by 2 bases, with 10 bases between. Germline-derived CDR1 and CDR2 are SGHRS and YFSETQ. The CDR3 runs 12 residues. CDR3 nucleotides: TGCGCCAGCCAAGGCAGTACCTACGAGCAGTACTTC. It specifies CASQGSTYEQYF.

The chain recombines TRBV5-1 with TRBJ2-1; D gene uncertain. Germline V gene data show CDR1 as SGHRS and CDR2 as YFSETQ. The CDR3 contains 14 residues. Trimming removed 2 bases from V and 10 bases from J, with 16 bases in between. Written as DNA, the CDR3 is TGCGCCAGCAGCTTAGGCTATACTAATATAGAGCAGTTCTTC. Its translation: CASSLGYTNIEQFF.

This clone was counted a single time. The V call is TRBV11-3, the J call TRBJ2-1; 11 bases line up with TRBD2. The CDR3 is 13 residues long. Trimming cost V 9 bases and J 3 bases; bases outside gene matches: 1. In germline, CDR1 is SGHNT, CDR2 YENEEA. The DNA for the CDR3 is TGTGCCAGGGGGACTAGCGGCTACAATGAGCAGTTCTTC. Its translation: CARGTSGYNEQFF.

The sample holds one count of this clone. The V call is TRBV24-1, the J call TRBJ2-3; no firm D call. Trimming cost V 6 bases and J 0 bases, with 15 bases left between them. Per germline, CDR1 KGHDR and CDR2 SFDVKD. CDR3 length equals 16 residues. This CDR3 reads CATSSVRTASTDTQYF. The CDR3 coding sequence is TGTGCCACCAGTAGCGTTAGGACGGCTAGCACAGATACGCAGTATTTT.

The chain links TRBV5-6 to TRBJ1-2; 9 bases are a match to TRBD1. Germline CDR1 and CDR2: SGHDT and YYEEEE. After removal of 4 bases from V and 7 bases from J, the junction contained 8 bases not matched to a gene. The CDR3 runs to 14 residues. In DNA form, the CDR3 reads TGTGCCAGCAGCACCATAACAGGGGGCGGTGGCTACACCTTC. The encoded protein is CASSTITGGGGYTF.

This chain links TRBV18 with TRBJ1-1, with D possibly being TRBD1 (6 bases). This CDR3 comprises 14 residues. V dropped 5 bases and J dropped 1 base, with 11 bases sitting between them. Germline V CDR1 and CDR2: KGHSH, LQKENI. The CDR3 nucleotides are TGTGCCAGCTCATCTACAGGGAAGAACACTGAAGCTTTCTTT. Protein sequence: CASSSTGKNTEAFF.

V usage is TRBV5-8 and J usage is TRBJ2-7, with TRBD1 identical over 8 bases. J was trimmed by 5 bases and V by 2 bases; bases with no gene match: 9. The CDR3 sequence is 15 residues long. Per the germline V gene, CDR1 is SGHTS and CDR2 is YDEGEE. The CDR3 here is CASSFGTGDWDEQYF. The CDR3 coding sequence is TGTGCCAGCAGCTTCGGGACAGGAGATTGGGACGAGCAGTACTTC.

The chain links TRBV6-5 to TRBJ1-6; D not certain. The germline V and J ends were trimmed by 7 bases and 7 bases, with 17 bases remaining between them. Germline CDR1 reads MNHEY; CDR2 reads SVGAGI. The CDR3 is 15 residues long. The CDR3 DNA sequence: TGTGCCAGCACCCAAGATGATCCCGGAAATTCACCCCTCCACTTT. Its translation: CASTQDDPGNSPLHF.

This chain joins TRBV5-6 and TRBJ1-4; weak D call: TRBD1 (5 bases). The CDR3 loop spans 14 amino acids. Trimming pared 0 bases from V and 5 bases from J, leaving 8 bases between. Germline CDR1 and CDR2: SGHDT and YYEEEE. The CDR3 loop reads CASSLGQLNEKLFF. DNA for the CDR3: TGTGCCAGCAGCTTGGGACAGCTAAATGAAAAACTGTTTTTT.

This rearrangement joins TRBV12-3 or TRBV12-4 to TRBJ1-1; D is undetermined. V gave up 7 bases and J gave up 2 bases, with 8 bases separating them. The CDR3 spans 12 residues. CDR3 protein: CASTLANTEAFF. CDR3 nucleotides: TGTGCCAGCACCCTGGCCAACACTGAAGCTTTCTTT.

The table lists this clone with a count of one. The chain links TRBV6-1 to TRBJ1-6; D is possibly TRBD1 (5 bases). Germline V gives CDR1 MNHNS, CDR2 SASEGT. Trimming pared 3 bases from V and 11 bases from J, leaving 11 bases between. The CDR3 length is 13 residues. For the CDR3, the DNA is TGTGCCAGCAGTGAGCAACAGGACGCACCCCTCCACTTT. It encodes CASSEQQDAPLHF.

The chain links TRBV6-6 to TRBJ1-5; D is perhaps TRBD1 (5 bases). This CDR3 contains 14 residues. From germline, CDR1 is MNHNY and CDR2 SVGAGI (reference sequence). With 5 bases removed from V and 1 base from J, the gap between germline ends came to 9 bases. The CDR3 DNA is TGTGCCAGCAGTCAGGGTCTCAGCAATCAGCCCCAGCATTTT. Amino acid sequence: CASSQGLSNQPQHF.

A single count supports this clone. This chain connects TRBV9 to TRBJ1-3, with D possibly being TRBD1 (5 bases). There are 13 residues in the CDR3. Germline CDR1 reads SGDLS; CDR2 reads YYNGEE. Trimming cost V 4 bases and J 8 bases, with 13 bases left between them. CDR3 bases: TGTGCCAGCAGCCTCGGAGGGGTAGACACCATATATTTT. It encodes CASSLGGVDTIYF.

The V and J genes are TRBV15 and TRBJ2-3; no definite D call. Trimming removed 1 base from V and 2 bases from J, with 7 bases in between. From germline, CDR1 is LNHNV and CDR2 YYDKDF (reference sequence). The length of the CDR3 is 14 residues. The CDR3 region has the DNA TGTGCCACCAGCAGAGGTGATACCACAGATACGCAGTATTTT. Its translation is CATSRGDTTDTQYF.